Below, 30 T cell receptor beta chains from the same sample are listed, as sequenced in a study of T cell responses to AZD1222 COVID-19 vaccine (dated by TCRdb to about 2021). The sample's time point label, in plain terms: baseline before first vaccination. The protocol used for the library was the immunoSEQ multiplex PCR assay. The source is immuneACCESS, and TCRdb retained only in-frame sequences with V and J called. Part of the clones is not carried over; for the studies checked, unresolved V genes explain less than half of this, and the remainder is unexplained. In this sample the table shows some 40,000 clones, around 82% of which occur a single time. Of the sample, less than 5% falls within the top ten clones. Sequences were derived from peripheral blood, sampled on day 0 of AZD1222 vaccination. These receptors came from an adult in good health.

In its sample, this clone was seen once. Here the CDR3 reads CASSMIGEAENEKLFF. The CDR3, as DNA: TGTGCCAGCAGTATGATTGGTGAAGCAGAAAATGAAAAACTGTTTTTT. The V call is TRBV28, the J call TRBJ1-4; the D is unclear. Germline CDR1 reads MDHEN; CDR2 reads SYDVKM. V lost 5 bases and J lost 5, with 18 bases in between. This CDR3 has 16 amino acids. Combining the CDR3 with reference TRBV28 and TRBJ1-4 gives the whole variable domain DVKVTQSSRYLVKRTGEKVFLECVQDMDHENMFWYRQDPGLGLRLIYFSYDVKMKEKGDIPEGYSVSREKKERFSLILESASTNQTSMYLCASSMIGEAENEKLFFGSGTQLSVL.

The CDR3 spells CASSPTMGETQYF. Here the CDR3 DNA reads TGTGCCAGCAGCCCAACAATGGGAGAGACCCAGTACTTC. This chain uses TRBV11-3 with TRBJ2-5; D remains unclear. The CDR3 runs 13 residues. The germline V gene encodes CDR1 SGHNT and CDR2 YENEEA. V was pared by 5 bases and J by 4 bases, with 11 bases between.

This clone has only a few counts. The chain recombines TRBV19 with TRBJ1-1; no clear D gene. This CDR3 spans 13 amino acids. Trimming cost V 2 bases and J 0 bases, with 4 bases left between them. Germline V gene data show CDR1 as LNHDA and CDR2 as SQIVND (reference sequence). CDR3 DNA sequence: TGTGCCAGTAGTATATCCCTGAACACTGAAGCTTTCTTT. Translating it yields CASSISLNTEAFF.

The chain is built from TRBV19 and TRBJ1-4, with D perhaps TRBD1 (6 bases). The CDR3 totals 15 residues. Trimming took off 3 bases at V and 4 bases at J, with 12 bases between the two ends. Germline CDR1 is LNHDA and CDR2 is SQIVND (reference sequence). The CDR3 nucleotides are TGTGCCAGTAGTATGAGGGCCAGGGGTAATGAAAAACTGTTTTTT. As protein: CASSMRARGNEKLFF.

This clone is judged medium-sized (0.01 to 0.1%). The chain combines TRBV2 with TRBJ1-2, with TRBD1 matching 9 bases. This CDR3 region has 14 residues. The trim removed 4 bases at V and 6 bases at J, leaving 6 bases unmatched. In germline, CDR1 is SNHLY, CDR2 FYNNEI. In DNA, the CDR3 is TGTGCCAGCAGTGGGACAGGGGCAATGCATGGCTACACCTTC. Protein sequence: CASSGTGAMHGYTF.

The chain couples TRBV7-2 to TRBJ1-6, with no clear D. Deletions cut 5 bases from V and 5 bases from J, with 10 bases between. Germline V gene sequence: CDR1 SGHTA, CDR2 FQGNSA. The CDR3 totals 14 residues. CDR3 sequence reads: CASSRTVDNSPLHF. The CDR3 bases are TGTGCCAGCAGCCGGACGGTCGATAATTCACCCCTCCACTTT.

Comments on this clone: Other DNA sequences in the sample encode the same CDR3. The chain links TRBV19 to TRBJ1-5; no reliable D call. Germline loops: CDR1 LNHDA, CDR2 SQIVND (reference sequence). The CDR3 extends over 14 amino acids. V dropped 0 bases and J dropped 4 bases, with 7 bases sitting between them. The DNA for the CDR3 is TGTGCCAGTAGTATAGATAGAAAAAATCAGCCCCAGCATTTT. Translation gives CASSIDRKNQPQHF. Looking up the rest from reference TRBV19 and TRBJ1-5 gives the full variable domain: DGGITQSPKYLFRKEGQNVTLSCEQNLNHDAMYWYRQDPGQGLRLIYYSQIVNDFQKGDIAEGYSVSREKKESFPLTVTSAQKNPTAFYLCASSIDRKNQPQHFGDGTRLSIL.

The CDR3 reads CASSTGRPWDTEAFF. In DNA, the CDR3 is TGTGCCAGTAGTACGGGACGGCCTTGGGACACTGAAGCTTTCTTT. The J gene is TRBJ1-1, the V gene TRBV19; TRBD1 might be the D (5 bases). The CDR3 has 15 residues. Trimming cost V 4 bases and J 3 bases, with 15 bases left between them. Germline V gene data show CDR1 as LNHDA and CDR2 as SQIVND (reference sequence).

The chain recombines TRBV10-1 with TRBJ1-1; D remains unclear. Trimming stripped 6 bases from V and 1 base from J, with 9 bases between. The CDR3 loop spans 13 amino acids. Germline V CDR1 and CDR2: WNHNN, SYGVQD (reference sequence). The CDR3 sequence: CASSPRENTEAFF. Here the CDR3 DNA reads TGCGCCAGCAGCCCCCGGGAGAACACTGAAGCTTTCTTT.

The V and J genes are TRBV18 and TRBJ1-1; D remains ambiguous. This CDR3 contains 14 residues. With 5 bases removed from V and 0 bases from J, the gap between germline ends came to 10 bases. Germline V lookup: CDR1 KGHSH, CDR2 LQKENI. CDR3 residues: CASSGDGVNTEAFF. The CDR3 DNA reads as TGTGCCAGCTCAGGAGACGGAGTGAACACTGAAGCTTTCTTT.

DNA for the CDR3: TGTGCCAGCCGAGGACGCTATGGCTACACCTTC. Its protein is CASRGRYGYTF. The chain combines TRBV12-3 or TRBV12-4 with TRBJ1-2; unclear D gene. The CDR3 loop spans 11 amino acids. V was shortened by 8 bases and J by 4 bases, with 8 bases between the two germline ends.

In its sample, this clone was seen a few times. The CDR3 region is CASGLGVDVEKLFF. The CDR3 DNA is TGTGCTAGTGGTTTGGGGGTAGATGTTGAAAAACTGTTTTTT. This rearrangement joins TRBV12-5 to TRBJ1-4; no reliable D call. This CDR3 has 14 amino acids. The V gene's germline CDR1 is LGHNT and CDR2 FRNRAP. V was trimmed by 1 base and J by 7 bases, leaving 10 bases between them.

CDR3 DNA: TGTGCCAGCAGAGAACCTCACAGGGGATGGGGGACCTACGAGCAGTACTTC. The encoded protein is CASREPHRGWGTYEQYF. The genes are TRBV9 and TRBJ2-7; 7 bases are a match to TRBD1. V lost 5 bases, J lost 2 bases, and 16 bases stayed unmatched. Germline V gene sequence: CDR1 SGDLS, CDR2 YYNGEE. There are 17 residues in the CDR3.

The genes are TRBV7-2 and TRBJ2-7; 8 nucleotides agree with TRBD2. V was clipped by 3 bases and J by 0 bases; unmatched bases: 4. CDR1 and CDR2 from the germline V gene are SGHTA and FQGNSA. This CDR3 contains 15 residues. The CDR3 coding sequence is TGTGCCAGCAGCTTGGGGGCGGGGGGCTCCTACGAGCAGTACTTC. Translation: CASSLGAGGSYEQYF.

This chain joins TRBV11-2 and TRBJ1-3; tentatively, D is TRBD1 (5 bases). Trimming pared 8 bases from V and 3 bases from J, leaving 14 bases between. Per germline, CDR1 SGHAT and CDR2 FQNNGV. The CDR3 runs to 14 residues. CDR3 nucleotides: TGTGCCAGCCGCCAAGGTACAGGTGGAAACACCATATATTTT. Its protein product is CASRQGTGGNTIYF. The full variable domain, rest sourced from reference TRBV11-2 and TRBJ1-3, is EAGVAQSPRYKIIEKRQSVAFWCNPISGHATLYWYQQILGQGPKLLIQFQNNGVVDDSQLPKDRFSAERLKGVDSTLKIQPAKLEDSAVYLCASRQGTGGNTIYFGEGSWLTVV.

This sequence joins TRBV3-1 (or the pseudogene TRBV3-2) and TRBJ1-6; possible D gene TRBD1, 5 bases. This CDR3 region has 19 residues. Germline CDR1 LGHDT, CDR2 YNNKEL (reference sequence). The V and J ends lost 4 bases and 0 bases respectively, with 19 bases between them. The CDR3 is CASSRTGTGSSSYNSPLHF. The DNA for the CDR3 is TGTGCCAGCAGCCGGACCGGGACGGGATCGAGCTCCTATAATTCACCCCTCCACTTT.

This chain joins TRBV7-2 and TRBJ1-4; 7 nucleotides agree with TRBD1. V dropped 5 bases and J dropped 8; count of bases not matched to a gene: 11. The CDR3 has 15 amino acids. Germline V gene lookup returns CDR1 SGHTA and CDR2 FQGNSA. DNA for the CDR3: TGTGCCAGCAGCCTCGGACAGGCTCCGGGGGAAAAACTGTTTTTT. Encoded protein: CASSLGQAPGEKLFF.

This clone was detected only a few times. Within the sample, other DNA sequences also encode this same CDR3. The chain recombines TRBV27 with TRBJ1-6; possible D gene TRBD1, 5 bases. Germline V lookup: CDR1 MNHEY, CDR2 SMNVEV (reference sequence). This CDR3 has 14 amino acids. The ends were cut back, 0 bases at V and 6 bases at J, with 6 bases in the middle. In DNA, the CDR3 is TGTGCCAGCAGTTTATCGGGGGGTAATTCACCCCTCCACTTT. Residues: CASSLSGGNSPLHF.

The CDR3 loop reads CASSLTGGNPEAFF. In nucleotides, the CDR3 is TGCGCCAGCAGCCTGACAGGGGGAAACCCTGAAGCTTTCTTT. The chain is built from TRBV5-1 and TRBJ1-1; 9 bases fit TRBD1. CDR3 length: 14 residues. V dropped 4 bases and J dropped 6; count of bases not matched to a gene: 7. Germline assignment: CDR1 SGHRS and CDR2 YFSETQ.

Only one count was recorded for this clone. The CDR3 region has the DNA TGTGCCAGCAGCTTGTGGCGGGGGGGAGCCCTAAACACAGATACGCAGTATTTT. Encoded protein: CASSLWRGGALNTDTQYF. The rearrangement uses TRBV5-8 and TRBJ2-3; 9 positions agree with TRBD2. J gave up 2 bases and V 1 base, and 11 bases lay outside the gene matches. Germline-derived CDR1 and CDR2 are SGHTS and YDEGEE. The CDR3 is made up of 18 amino acids.

As for this clone: Other DNA sequences in this sample translate to the same CDR3. The J gene is TRBJ1-4, the V gene TRBV9, with D unclear. Trimming took 0 bases from V and 5 from J, leaving 11 bases between them. The CDR3 has 15 residues. In germline, CDR1 is SGDLS, CDR2 YYNGEE. CDR3 nucleotides: TGTGCCAGCAGCGTAGGCGGACGGCGGAATGAAAAACTGTTTTTT. Its protein product is CASSVGGRRNEKLFF. Variable domain in full (rest from reference TRBV9 and TRBJ1-4): DSGVTQTPKHLITATGQRVTLRCSPRSGDLSVYWYQQSLDQGLQFLIQYYNGEERAKGNILERFSAQQFPDLHSELNLSSLELGDSALYFCASSVGGRRNEKLFFGSGTQLSVL.

The rearrangement links TRBV5-1 to TRBJ1-3; D perhaps matches TRBD1 (5 bases). V lost 4 bases and J lost 2, with 13 bases in between. CDR1 and CDR2 (germline): SGHRS, YFSETQ. CDR3 size: 15 residues. The CDR3 DNA reads TGCGCCAGCAGCCTCCCCAGGGACCCTGGAAACACCATATATTTT. Protein: CASSLPRDPGNTIYF.

V gene TRBV18 combines with J gene TRBJ2-1; 10 positions match TRBD2. The germline gives CDR1 KGHSH, CDR2 LQKENI. J gave up 5 bases and V 5 bases, and 6 bases lay outside the gene matches. This CDR3 spans 15 amino acids. CDR3 sequence reads: CASSSTSGENNEQFF. In DNA form, the CDR3 reads TGTGCCAGCTCAAGCACTAGCGGGGAGAACAATGAGCAGTTCTTC.

The V and J genes are TRBV2 and TRBJ1-4, with 7 positions matching TRBD1. V was pared by 7 bases and J by 7 bases, with 3 bases of the junction left unmatched. This CDR3 region has 12 residues. Germline assignment: CDR1 SNHLY and CDR2 FYNNEI. The CDR3 here is CASTTGFEKLFF. The CDR3 region has the DNA TGTGCCAGCACGACAGGGTTTGAAAAACTGTTTTTT.

The CDR3: CASREPGQVNEKLFF. CDR3 DNA sequence: TGTGCCAGCAGGGAGCCGGGACAGGTTAATGAAAAACTGTTTTTT. V gene TRBV28 combines with J gene TRBJ1-4; 8 bases line up with TRBD1. V lost 6 bases and J lost 4; bases outside the gene matches: 7. The CDR3 covers 15 residues. Per the germline V gene, CDR1 is MDHEN and CDR2 is SYDVKM.

V gene TRBV5-1 combines with J gene TRBJ2-4; 12 nucleotides match TRBD1. With V trimmed by 4 bases and J by 1 base, 9 bases remained unmatched. Germline assignment: CDR1 SGHRS and CDR2 YFSETQ. This CDR3 contains 18 residues. Here the CDR3 reads CASSPEGTGGLAKNIQYF. CDR3 DNA: TGCGCCAGCAGCCCGGAAGGGACAGGGGGCTTGGCCAAAAACATTCAGTACTTC.

The gene calls are TRBV10-1 and TRBJ2-5; the match to TRBD2 covers 11 bases. J gave up 0 bases and V 6 bases, and 3 bases lay outside the gene matches. CDR3 length equals 15 residues. Germline V gene lookup returns CDR1 WNHNN and CDR2 SYGVQD (reference sequence). CDR3 region: CASSAGLADQETQYF. DNA for the CDR3: TGCGCCAGCAGCGCGGGACTAGCGGACCAAGAGACCCAGTACTTC.

The chain uses TRBV3-1 (or the pseudogene TRBV3-2) and TRBJ2-5, with 8 bases identical to TRBD2. The CDR3 covers 16 residues. Germline V gene lookup returns CDR1 LGHDT and CDR2 YNNKEL (reference sequence). The junction had 9 bases not matched to a gene; V was cut back by 3 bases and J by 3 bases. CDR3 DNA: TGTGCCAGCAGCCAGGGCCCCCGGGGGGGGGAAGAGACCCAGTACTTC. Its translation: CASSQGPRGGEETQYF.

This clone turned up a few times. The V and J genes are TRBV18 and TRBJ1-4; TRBD1 matches 7 bases. Germline-derived CDR1 and CDR2 are KGHSH and LQKENI. This CDR3 is built from 15 residues. Unmatched junction bases numbered 8, after V lost 2 bases and J lost 8 bases. CDR3 region: CASSPLGGTEEKLFF. CDR3 bases: TGTGCCAGCTCACCATTAGGGGGCACAGAGGAAAAACTGTTTTTT.

V gene TRBV6-5 combines with J gene TRBJ1-5; D is perhaps TRBD1 (6 bases). Germline V gene sequence: CDR1 MNHEY, CDR2 SVGAGI. Trimming pared 8 bases from V and 2 bases from J, leaving 13 bases between. This CDR3 has 14 residues. The CDR3, as DNA: TGTGCCAGCTCCGGGGGCGCGGGCAATCAGCCCCAGCATTTT. Encoded protein: CASSGGAGNQPQHF.